This TCR beta chain comes out of a study of blood T cell repertoires in COVID-19. Study-level background: There were acute and convalescent COVID-19 samples, and they came from the United States, Italy and Spain. Sample material is recorded as cDNA or gDNA derived from T cells, B-cell-depleted T cells, or PBMCs.

The assay was immunoSEQ multiplex PCR, and TCRdb's table has in-frame clones only and misses some. The sample has hundreds of thousands of clones; approximately 88% are singletons. Germline lookup yields CDR1 MNHNS and CDR2 SASEGT. V lost 4 bases, J lost 4 bases, and 14 bases stayed unmatched. The CDR3 covers 17 residues. The chain links TRBV6-1 to TRBJ1-2; 8 nucleotides agree with TRBD1. The TCR originated in a woman in her 30s with COVID-19, enrolled during active disease. The specimen sequenced was peripheral blood. The CDR3 is CASSAGRGKDRVYGYTF. CDR3 DNA sequence: TGTGCCAGCAGTGCGGGCAGAGGCAAGGACAGGGTCTATGGCTACACCTTC.